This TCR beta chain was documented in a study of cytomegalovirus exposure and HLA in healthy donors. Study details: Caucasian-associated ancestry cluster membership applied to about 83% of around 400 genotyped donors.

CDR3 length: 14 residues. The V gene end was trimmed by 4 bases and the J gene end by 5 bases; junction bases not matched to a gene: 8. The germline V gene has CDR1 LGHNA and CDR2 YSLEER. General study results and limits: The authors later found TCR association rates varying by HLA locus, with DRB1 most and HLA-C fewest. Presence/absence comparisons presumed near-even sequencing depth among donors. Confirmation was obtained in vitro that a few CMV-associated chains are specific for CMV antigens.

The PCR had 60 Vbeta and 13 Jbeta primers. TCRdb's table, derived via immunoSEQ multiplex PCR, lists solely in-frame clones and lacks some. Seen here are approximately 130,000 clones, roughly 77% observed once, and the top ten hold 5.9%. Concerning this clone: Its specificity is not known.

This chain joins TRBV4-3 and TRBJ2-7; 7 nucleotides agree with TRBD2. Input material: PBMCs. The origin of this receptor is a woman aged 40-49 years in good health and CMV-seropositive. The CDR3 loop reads CASSRGLAVDEQYF. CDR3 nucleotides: TGCGCCAGCAGCCGCGGTCTAGCGGTCGACGAGCAGTACTTC.